Each of the 5 T cell receptor beta chains below was sequenced from the same sample in a study of cytomegalovirus exposure and HLA in healthy donors. Using immunoSEQ multiplex PCR, the repertoire was profiled, and TCRdb retains in-frame clones only, with some absent. The table shows 250,000 to 350,000 clones, with about nine tenths occurring only once. Specimen: PBMCs. These receptors all stem from a woman aged 18-29 years in good health and CMV-seronegative.

The gene calls are TRBV27 and TRBJ2-7, with 9 bases lining up with TRBD1. The germline CDR1 and CDR2 sequences are MNHEY and SMNVEV (reference sequence). This CDR3 is built from 13 residues. V was clipped by 8 bases and J by 4 bases; unmatched bases: 6. The CDR3 DNA reads TGTGCCAGCGGGCGGACAGGGGAGTACGAGCAGTACTTC. It codes for CASGRTGEYEQYF.

V and J are TRBV27 and TRBJ2-1; 10 bases match TRBD2. The CDR3 is 15 amino acids. Germline V gives CDR1 MNHEY, CDR2 SMNVEV (reference sequence). V lost 5 bases to trimming and J lost 7 bases; unmatched junction nucleotides: 8. The CDR3 is CASSPLAGVPNEQFF. The CDR3 DNA reads as TGTGCCAGCAGTCCTCTAGCGGGAGTTCCAAATGAGCAGTTCTTC.

V is TRBV6-5 and J is TRBJ2-7, with D perhaps matching TRBD2 (7 bases). CDR1 is MNHEY and CDR2 is SVGAGI in the germline V gene. This CDR3 is 14 amino acids long. V was pared by 2 bases and J by 7 bases, with 15 bases between. The CDR3 DNA is TGTGCCAGCAGTTACGGGGGGGCTGCTGCAGAGCAGTACTTC. This gives the protein CASSYGGAAAEQYF.

The chain employs TRBV29-1 and TRBJ2-5; tentative D call: TRBD2 (6 bases). The CDR3 loop spans 15 amino acids. Germline V CDR1 and CDR2: SQVTM, ANQGSEA. Trimming took off 4 bases at V and 3 bases at J, with 18 bases between the two ends. The CDR3 reads CSVAGDLAAKETQYF. In DNA, the CDR3 is TGCAGCGTTGCCGGGGACTTAGCGGCCAAAGAGACCCAGTACTTC.

The chain is built from TRBV9 and TRBJ1-3; 7 positions match TRBD1. CDR3 length equals 17 residues. After removal of 2 bases from V and 1 base from J, the junction contained 9 bases not matched to a gene. The germline CDR1 and CDR2 sequences are SGDLS and YYNGEE. CDR3 coding DNA: TGTGCCAGCAGCGTCCAGGGGGGATTAATATCTGGAAACACCATATATTTT. It translates to CASSVQGGLISGNTIYF.